This paragraph reports one TCR beta chain. This sample was included in a study of technical replicates of blood from a few donors. Germline lookup yields CDR1 SGHDT and CDR2 YYEEEE. V lost 5 bases, J lost 1 base, and 9 bases lay in between. CDR3 length: 13 amino acids. The data were produced by immunoSEQ multiplex PCR, yet TCRdb's version contains in-frame clones alone and is incomplete. The sample yields roughly 11,000 clones, 93% seen once. This sequence joins TRBV5-6 and TRBJ2-5, with D hard to call. What was sequenced was PBMCs. The receptor comes from a human donor in good health. CDR3 amino acids: CASRGVSQETQYF. In DNA, the CDR3 is TGTGCCAGCAGAGGAGTTAGCCAAGAGACCCAGTACTTC.